This TCR beta chain came from a study of response to subunit inactivated influenza vaccine. This clonotype was seen only a few times. Its antigen is still unknown. MiXCR, applied by TCRdb to the RT-PCR reads, yields one record per CDR3 protein. The table includes under 750,000 distinct CDR3 sequences, approximately 12% detected once. Study-wide results and limits: There was a suggestion from the authors that each seasonal influenza vaccination recruits few new T cells.

The CDR3 contains 13 residues. The germline V and J ends were trimmed by 7 bases and 10 bases, with 18 bases remaining between them. In germline, CDR1 is SGHRS, CDR2 YFSETQ. The sample in question was PBMCs from blood, obtained on the day of vaccination. The V call is TRBV5-1, the J call TRBJ2-1; D not resolved. The TCR sequence derives from a man aged 50-60 years who received an inactivated influenza vaccine. DNA for the CDR3: TGCGCCAGCCGACTGGGATCTTTGTTGGAGCAGTTCTTC. This gives the protein CASRLGSLLEQFF.